This T cell receptor (beta chain) was captured by sequencing in a study of neoadjuvant nivolumab and ipilimumab in lung cancer. Study-wide points: Pretherapy blood TCR richness correlated positively with resected tumor richness. Compared with tumor-adjacent uninvolved lung, resected tumors showed greater richness and clonality.

The CDR3 is 13 amino acids. With 0 bases removed from V and 6 bases from J, the gap between germline ends came to 9 bases. CDR1 and CDR2 from the germline V gene are SGDLS and YYNGEE. Data came from immunoSEQ multiplex PCR; TCRdb stores just in-frame clones and leaves some out. This table has tens of thousands of clones, 75% to 95% appearing once. As concerns this clone: Its antigen is still unknown.

This TCR came from an adult with non-small cell lung cancer. The source was peripheral blood, collected after neoadjuvant nivolumab, alone or with ipilimumab, at or shortly before surgery. V and J are TRBV9 and TRBJ2-5; a possible D gene is TRBD2 (6 bases). CDR3 sequence (DNA): TGTGCCAGCAGCGTAGCGGGACTGAAGACCCAGTACTTC. This sequence encodes CASSVAGLKTQYF.